This T cell receptor (beta chain) was identified in a study of shared clonotypes between healthy human individuals. About the study: Ranging from 18 to 49 in age, donors were a couple of women and a few men.

General observations from the study: The study found lower generation probabilities in non-shared clonotypes than in those shared by all four donors.

In the case of this clone: Its cognate antigen is unknown. The sample has other DNA sequences that encode this CDR3 too.

Each subset's genomic DNA was split evenly across several immunoSEQ plates. Repertoires were generated with immunoSEQ multiplex PCR, while TCRdb's copy carries only in-frame clones and drops some. The sample includes some 2,500,000 clones, around 93% of them seen just once. CDR3 size: 13 residues. Germline lookup yields CDR1 KGHSH and CDR2 LQKENI. Trimming stripped 6 bases from V and 0 bases from J, with 9 bases between. This sequence originates from a man younger than 35 in good health. Some clones in this sample may be carry-over from other donors' samples. The rearrangement uses TRBV18 and TRBJ2-7; D remains ambiguous. Material: naive CD4+ T cells from PBMCs. Specified subset: CD45RA+ positively selected. The CDR3 region is CASSRESSYEQYF. CDR3 in DNA: TGTGCCAGCTCCCGAGAAAGCTCCTACGAGCAGTACTTC.